A single sample is the source of the 25 T cell receptor beta chains below, sequenced in a study of patients and donors after allogeneic stem cell transplantation. TCRdb independently ran MiXCR on the RT-PCR reads; one entry per CDR3 protein. This sample has 190,000 or so distinct CDR3 sequences; around 41% occur once, and the top ten carry roughly 12%. The sequencing sample was made of blood, either unsorted or a sorted T cell fraction (not recorded which). The receptors here all came from a human donor who was either an allogeneic HSCT recipient or a stem cell or donor lymphocyte infusion donor (not recorded which). It is not recorded whose cells these are; they may come from a transplant donor.

As DNA, the CDR3 is TGTGCCAGCACCTCCACCGGGACTAGCGGATACAATGAGCAGTTCTTC. Protein product: CASTSTGTSGYNEQFF. The chain joins TRBV3-1 to TRBJ2-1; 11 bases fit TRBD2. Germline CDR1 is LGHDT and CDR2 is YNNKEL (reference sequence). The CDR3 extends over 16 amino acids. J gave up 4 bases and V 7 bases, and 9 bases lay outside the gene matches.

V and J are TRBV15 and TRBJ2-3; the match to TRBD2 covers 13 bases. Germline V gene lookup returns CDR1 LNHNV and CDR2 YYDKDF (reference sequence). V shed 4 bases, J shed 2 bases, and the junction held 9 bases outside the gene matches. The CDR3 is 18 amino acids. The CDR3 loop is CATSIGLAGAPYTDTQYF. CDR3 DNA: TGTGCCACCAGCATCGGACTAGCGGGGGCACCCTACACAGATACGCAGTATTTT.

The V and J genes are TRBV27 and TRBJ2-1; 8 bases line up with TRBD1. After removal of 3 bases from V and 10 bases from J, the junction contained 8 bases not matched to a gene. Germline CDR1 MNHEY, CDR2 SMNVEV (reference sequence). The CDR3 loop spans 14 amino acids. CDR3 amino acids: CASSFPGQGREQFF. CDR3 nucleotides: TGTGCCAGCAGTTTCCCCGGACAGGGTCGGGAGCAGTTCTTC.

Concerning this clonotype: One junction end does not reproduce the germline sequence, and a read error may be involved. J is TRBJ2-3 and V is TRBV24-1; D is uncertain. Germline values: CDR1 KGHDR, CDR2 SFDVKD. The CDR3 loop spans 15 amino acids. The CDR3 region is CATSDLSKGTDTQYF. The CDR3, as DNA: TGTGCCACCAGTGATTTAAGTAAGGGCACGGATACGCAGTATTTT.

The J gene is TRBJ2-7, the V gene TRBV12-3 or TRBV12-4; D is perhaps TRBD1 (6 bases). The V and J ends lost 4 bases and 0 bases respectively, with 13 bases between them. This CDR3 region has 15 residues. The CDR3 sequence: CASSSRTALSYEQYF. Here the CDR3 DNA reads TGTGCCAGCAGTTCCCGGACAGCGCTCTCCTACGAGCAGTACTTC.

The chain has TRBV6-2 or TRBV6-3 and TRBJ2-5; D remains ambiguous. V was clipped by 5 bases and J by 5 bases, with 9 bases between them. The length of the CDR3 is 12 residues. CDR1 is MNHEY and CDR2 is SVGEGT in the germline V gene. DNA of the CDR3: TGTGCCAGCAGTAAGACACCGGAGACCCAGTACTTC. It specifies CASSKTPETQYF.

The chain has TRBV20-1 and TRBJ2-6; D unresolved. Germline CDR1 reads DFQATT; CDR2 reads SNEGSKA (reference sequence). The CDR3 loop spans 14 amino acids. Between the trimmed V and J ends, which lost 3 bases and 0 bases, there was a span of 6 bases. CDR3 in amino acids: CSASPSSGANVLTF. The CDR3 region has the DNA TGCAGTGCTAGCCCCAGCTCTGGGGCCAACGTCCTGACTTTC.

This sequence joins TRBV20-1 and TRBJ2-1; TRBD2 matches 11 bases. V was pared by 5 bases and J by 9 bases, with 9 bases of the junction left unmatched. Germline CDR1 DFQATT, CDR2 SNEGSKA (reference sequence). The CDR3 spans 14 residues. For the CDR3, the DNA is TGCAGTGCTGGCCTAGCGGGGGGAATGAGTGAGCAGTTCTTC. Translating gives CSAGLAGGMSEQFF.

This clonotype was observed a handful of times. V gene TRBV19 combines with J gene TRBJ1-1; a possible D gene is TRBD1 (5 bases). In germline, CDR1 is LNHDA, CDR2 SQIVND (reference sequence). Trimming stripped 5 bases from V and 1 base from J, with 17 bases between. CDR3 size: 16 residues. The CDR3 nucleotides are TGTGCCAGTAGTCTCTCTGAGGGGTCGACGAACACTGAAGCTTTCTTT. It translates to CASSLSEGSTNTEAFF.

In this sample, this clonotype turned up a few times. CDR3 protein: CATSDRRQGRGYTF. The CDR3 bases are TGTGCCACCAGCGATCGACGACAGGGAAGGGGCTACACCTTC. V and J are TRBV15 and TRBJ1-2; 7 nucleotides agree with TRBD1. The CDR3 has 14 residues. V lost 5 bases and J lost 8; bases outside the gene matches: 11. Per the germline V gene, CDR1 is LNHNV and CDR2 is YYDKDF (reference sequence).

This chain connects TRBV9 to TRBJ1-2; D is unclear. Germline V lookup: CDR1 SGDLS, CDR2 YYNGEE. This CDR3 is 12 amino acids long. The germline V and J ends were trimmed by 0 bases and 6 bases, with 6 bases remaining between them. The CDR3 spells CASSVAGNGYTF. The CDR3 DNA reads as TGTGCCAGCAGCGTAGCGGGGAATGGCTACACCTTC.

The chain uses TRBV27 and TRBJ1-5; D gene uncertain. Trimming removed 4 bases at V and 7 bases at J, with 11 bases between. CDR1 and CDR2 from the germline V gene are MNHEY and SMNVEV (reference sequence). The CDR3 covers 13 residues. The CDR3 nucleotides are TGTGCCAGCAGTTCGGCCGGGGAACAGCCCCAGCATTTT. Its protein product is CASSSAGEQPQHF.

This clonotype was seen a few times. The chain links TRBV11-2 to TRBJ2-1; possible D gene TRBD1, 5 bases. The ends were cut back, 0 bases at V and 1 base at J, with 10 bases in the middle. This CDR3 contains 16 residues. CDR1 and CDR2 from the germline V gene are SGHAT and FQNNGV. CDR3 amino acids: CASSLDRAGSYNEQFF. The CDR3 DNA reads TGTGCCAGCAGCTTAGATCGGGCAGGGTCCTACAATGAGCAGTTCTTC. The whole variable domain, filled in from reference TRBV11-2 and TRBJ2-1, reads EAGVAQSPRYKIIEKRQSVAFWCNPISGHATLYWYQQILGQGPKLLIQFQNNGVVDDSQLPKDRFSAERLKGVDSTLKIQPAKLEDSAVYLCASSLDRAGSYNEQFFGPGTRLTVL.

This clonotype has just a few counts. The rearrangement uses TRBV10-3 and TRBJ1-1; possibly TRBD1 for D (5 bases). This CDR3 has 13 residues. Trimming took 7 bases from V and 7 from J, leaving 16 bases between them. Germline CDR1 ENHRY, CDR2 SYGVKD. The CDR3 protein is CAINQGGTVEAFF. The CDR3 DNA follows: TGTGCCATCAACCAGGGAGGAACCGTTGAAGCTTTCTTT.

There are a few counts of this clonotype. The chain uses TRBV28 and TRBJ1-4; D unresolved. Germline V gene sequence: CDR1 MDHEN, CDR2 SYDVKM. The CDR3 extends over 13 amino acids. V was trimmed by 6 bases and J by 0 bases, leaving 5 bases between them. The CDR3 protein is CASRDATNEKLFF. Written as DNA, the CDR3 is TGTGCCAGCAGGGATGCAACTAATGAAAAACTGTTTTTT.

The V call is TRBV20-1, the J call TRBJ1-6; possibly TRBD1 for D (6 bases). The CDR3 has 14 amino acids. Trimming pared 4 bases from V and 10 bases from J, leaving 17 bases between. Per germline, CDR1 DFQATT and CDR2 SNEGSKA (reference sequence). The CDR3 DNA sequence: TGCAGTGCTACAGAACAGGGAGGGAAATCACCCCTCCACTTT. The encoded protein is CSATEQGGKSPLHF.

CDR3 DNA sequence: TGTGCCAGCAGCGTAGGGAGCGGGCCCTACGAGCAGTACTTC. This codes for CASSVGSGPYEQYF. The V call is TRBV9, the J call TRBJ2-7, with D possibly matching TRBD2 (6 bases). CDR1 SGDLS and CDR2 YYNGEE come from the germline V gene. V shed 0 bases and J shed 2 bases, with 9 bases lying between them. There are 14 residues in the CDR3. The full variable domain, in which reference TRBV9 and TRBJ2-7 provide the parts outside the CDR3, is DSGVTQTPKHLITATGQRVTLRCSPRSGDLSVYWYQQSLDQGLQFLIQYYNGEERAKGNILERFSAQQFPDLHSELNLSSLELGDSALYFCASSVGSGPYEQYFGPGTRLTVT.

Only a few counts were recorded for this clonotype. V usage is TRBV7-3 and J usage is TRBJ1-1; D gene unclear. CDR3 length: 16 residues. V was pared by 2 bases and J by 0 bases, with 13 bases between. Germline values: CDR1 SGHTA, CDR2 FQGTGA. The CDR3 DNA sequence: TGTGCCAGCAGCTTATTCCCGACGGGGATGAACACTGAAGCTTTCTTT. It yields the protein CASSLFPTGMNTEAFF.

The rearrangement joins TRBV7-9 to TRBJ2-1; D may be TRBD2 (5 bases). V lost 5 bases, J lost 6 bases, and 20 bases lay in between. The CDR3 totals 16 residues. Germline CDR1 and CDR2: SEHNR and FQNEAQ (reference sequence). The CDR3 DNA sequence: TGTGCCAGCAGCCCACGGGATCTATCCGAACTCAATGAGCAGTTCTTC. This encodes CASSPRDLSELNEQFF.

This clonotype appeared a single time. The chain joins TRBV5-1 to TRBJ2-3, with 8 bases matching TRBD1. V was clipped by 4 bases and J by 8 bases; unmatched bases: 9. This CDR3 is 14 amino acids long. Germline assignment: CDR1 SGHRS and CDR2 YFSETQ. CDR3 DNA: TGCGCCAGCAGCCCTGACAGGGGAAGCGGTACGCAGTATTTT. Translation gives CASSPDRGSGTQYF.

The chain uses TRBV4-1 and TRBJ1-1; D might be TRBD1 (5 bases). Germline values: CDR1 MGHRA, CDR2 YSYEKL. This CDR3 has 15 residues. Deletions cut 1 base from V and 0 bases from J, with 9 bases between. CDR3 amino acids: CASSQALQVNTEAFF. The CDR3 DNA reads as TGCGCCAGCAGCCAAGCCTTACAGGTGAACACTGAAGCTTTCTTT.

The rearrangement joins TRBV25-1 to TRBJ1-2, with D possibly matching TRBD1 (5 bases). CDR1 and CDR2 from the germline V gene are MGHDK and SYGVNS. V was trimmed by 6 bases and J by 8 bases, leaving 25 bases between them. The CDR3 has 16 residues. DNA of the CDR3: TGTGCCAGCAGCCATGATGAGGTGACAGCTATACGCGGCTACACCTTC. This encodes CASSHDEVTAIRGYTF.

This chain joins TRBV9 and TRBJ1-2; weak D call: TRBD1 (6 bases). V was clipped by 0 bases and J by 3 bases, with 9 bases between them. CDR1 is SGDLS, CDR2 YYNGEE, per germline. This CDR3 is 14 amino acids long. The CDR3: CASSVEPGDYGYTF. The DNA of the CDR3 is TGTGCCAGCAGCGTAGAACCAGGGGACTATGGCTACACCTTC.

The J gene is TRBJ1-3, the V gene TRBV4-1; 7 bases are shared with TRBD1. The CDR3 runs 17 residues. V was pared by 2 bases and J by 0 bases, with 7 bases of the junction left unmatched. The germline CDR1 and CDR2 sequences are MGHRA and YSYEKL. Here the CDR3 reads CASSQTSTGSSGNTIYF. CDR3 bases: TGCGCCAGCAGCCAAACCTCGACAGGGAGCTCTGGAAACACCATATATTTT.

This clonotype came up a few times. The chain has TRBV4-2 and TRBJ1-2; unclear D gene. The V end was cut by 1 base, the J end by 0 bases, with 15 bases between. Germline V gene data show CDR1 as LGHNA and CDR2 as YNFKEQ. The CDR3 consists of 17 residues. Here the CDR3 reads CASSQVILRDANYGYTF. In DNA form, the CDR3 reads TGTGCCAGCAGCCAAGTCATTCTAAGAGATGCTAACTATGGCTACACCTTC.